This T cell receptor (beta chain) was captured by sequencing in a study of T cells after yellow fever vaccination. This clonotype was recorded a few times. Template switching by 5'RACE produced TCR cDNA, adding a universal primer site and UMIs. From the 5' RACE reads, TCRdb called clonotypes with MiXCR, one entry per CDR3 protein. The sample shows around 610,000 distinct CDR3 sequences, 13% of them seen only once. Trimming took 8 bases from V and 1 from J, leaving 5 bases between them. This CDR3 has 12 residues. CDR1 and CDR2 (germline): SGHTA, FQGNSA. This sequence joins TRBV7-2 and TRBJ2-2; unclear D gene. This receptor was obtained from a man aged 25-40 years who received the YFV17D yellow fever vaccine. The source material was PBMCs, sampled on the day of the yellow fever booster vaccination. CDR3 sequence reads: CASEENTGELFF. As DNA, the CDR3 is TGTGCCAGCGAAGAGAACACCGGGGAGCTGTTTTTT.